A single sample is the source of the 24 T cell receptor beta chains below, sequenced in a study of T cell repertoires in cytomegalovirus infection. TCRdb passed the reads through MiXCR, listing each CDR3 protein once. In the table there are nearly 450,000 distinct CDR3 sequences, roughly a third of which are singletons. Sample: PBMCs. These TCRs come from a human donor in good health (CMV status not recorded). Some clones in this sample may be carry-over from other donors' samples.

The rearrangement uses TRBV12-3 or TRBV12-4 and TRBJ1-4, with 7 bases that match TRBD1. The CDR3 spans 15 residues. V lost 6 bases to trimming and J lost 2 bases; unmatched junction nucleotides: 6. CDR3 DNA: TGTGCCAGCAGCCCTGGGGGACAGACTAATGAAAAACTGTTTTTT. Translating gives CASSPGGQTNEKLFF.

In its sample, this clonotype was seen a few times. This sequence joins TRBV4-1 and TRBJ2-7; no clear D gene. V lost 3 bases to trimming and J lost 5 bases, with 5 bases between them. This CDR3 region has 11 residues. From germline, CDR1 is MGHRA and CDR2 YSYEKL. CDR3 DNA: TGCGCCAGCAGCCAGGGAAACGAGCAGTACTTC. Amino acid sequence: CASSQGNEQYF.

J is TRBJ2-7 and V is TRBV7-2; no firm D call. CDR3 length: 15 residues. Per germline, CDR1 SGHTA and CDR2 FQGNSA. With 1 base removed from V and 3 bases from J, the gap between germline ends came to 13 bases. Here the CDR3 DNA reads TGTGCCAGCAGCTTAGGATCGGGCGTCGGCTACGAGCAGTACTTC. Its protein product is CASSLGSGVGYEQYF.

This clonotype was seen more than once but under ten times. This chain connects TRBV19 to TRBJ1-5; D is unclear. Germline V gene data show CDR1 as LNHDA and CDR2 as SQIVND (reference sequence). This CDR3 region has 12 residues. V was shortened by 3 bases and J by 6 bases, with 6 bases between the two germline ends. Written as DNA, the CDR3 is TGTGCCAGTAGTATCCCCCCTCAGCCCCAGCATTTT. Translated: CASSIPPQPQHF.

This chain links TRBV14 with TRBJ2-1; 7 bases fit TRBD1. The CDR3 extends over 17 amino acids. Trimming cost V 5 bases and J 0 bases; bases outside gene matches: 10. CDR1 and CDR2 (germline): SGHDN, FVKESK. The CDR3 is CASSLHRGESSYNEQFF. The CDR3 nucleotides are TGTGCCAGCAGCTTACACAGGGGAGAAAGCTCCTACAATGAGCAGTTCTTC.

This clonotype was counted a single time. This clone may be a read error of a much larger clone one base away. The chain joins TRBV7-2 to TRBJ2-3, with no clear D. V was cut by 3 bases and J by 0 bases, with 10 bases left in between. This CDR3 is built from 15 residues. Germline loops: CDR1 SGHTA, CDR2 FQGNSA. Written as DNA, the CDR3 is TGTGCCAGCAGCTTCGTCTCAGCCAGCACAGATACGCAGTATTTT. Translation gives CASSFVSASTDTQYF. The whole variable domain, filled in from reference TRBV7-2 and TRBJ2-3, reads GAGVSQSPSNKVTEKGKDVELRCDPISGHTALYWYRQSLGQGLEFLIYFQGNSAPDKSGLPSDRFSAERTGGSVSTLTIQRTQQEDSAVYLCASSFVSASTDTQYFGPGTRLTVL.

A single count supports this clonotype. V is TRBV29-1 and J is TRBJ1-2, with a possible D match to TRBD1 (6 bases). V lost 1 base and J lost 2, with 14 bases in between. Germline-derived CDR1 and CDR2 are SQVTM and ANQGSEA. The CDR3 length is 15 residues. CDR3 bases: TGCAGCGTTGAAGGAGGGGATACAGGGAACTATGGCTACACCTTC. Translating it yields CSVEGGDTGNYGYTF.

At least ten counts were recorded for this clonotype. V usage is TRBV7-8 and J usage is TRBJ2-7; TRBD1 matches at 10 bases. J gave up 0 bases and V 6 bases, and 5 bases lay outside the gene matches. CDR3 length: 15 residues. From germline, CDR1 is SGHVS and CDR2 FQNEAQ. In DNA, the CDR3 is TGTGCCAGCAGACCGGGACAGGGGATCTCCTACGAGCAGTACTTC. It codes for CASRPGQGISYEQYF.

The J gene is TRBJ2-7, the V gene TRBV18; possible D gene TRBD2, 6 bases. Trimming shortened V by 6 bases and J by 0 bases, and 15 bases separated the two germline ends. The V gene's germline CDR1 is KGHSH and CDR2 LQKENI. The CDR3 length is 15 residues. The CDR3 sequence: CASSLGRESSYEQYF. CDR3 nucleotide sequence: TGTGCCAGCTCTTTGGGACGGGAGAGCTCCTACGAGCAGTACTTC.

This clonotype was seen only a few times. The chain carries TRBV11-2 and TRBJ1-2; 10 bases fit TRBD1. The V and J ends lost 1 base and 6 bases, in that order; junction bases with no gene match: 5. The germline V gene encodes CDR1 SGHAT and CDR2 FQNNGV. The CDR3 length is 15 residues. CDR3 protein: CASSLVGTGVDGYTF. CDR3 coding DNA: TGTGCCAGCAGCTTAGTAGGGACAGGGGTGGATGGCTACACCTTC.

In its sample, this clonotype was seen a few times. V and J are TRBV29-1 and TRBJ1-1; unclear D gene. Germline lookup yields CDR1 SQVTM and CDR2 ANQGSEA. CDR3 length: 13 amino acids. V shed 5 bases and J shed 0 bases, with 10 bases lying between them. This CDR3 is CSVKRRLNTEAFF. CDR3 DNA: TGCAGCGTTAAAAGACGGTTGAACACTGAAGCTTTCTTT.

This clonotype turned up a few times. This chain connects TRBV6-2 or TRBV6-3 to TRBJ2-7; D gene uncertain. The CDR3 is 12 residues long. V was shortened by 2 bases and J by 6 bases, with 8 bases between the two germline ends. Germline V lookup: CDR1 MNHEY, CDR2 SVGEGT. The CDR3 loop reads CASSYVVREQYF. CDR3 nucleotide sequence: TGTGCCAGCAGTTACGTGGTCCGCGAGCAGTACTTC.

V is TRBV28 and J is TRBJ1-6, with D hard to call. The CDR3 contains 15 residues. V gave up 5 bases and J gave up 8 bases, with 16 bases separating them. Germline-derived CDR1 and CDR2 are MDHEN and SYDVKM. The CDR3 reads CASSLVRWTYSPLHF. The CDR3 DNA reads TGTGCCAGCAGTCTGGTTCGCTGGACCTATTCACCCCTCCACTTT.

This clonotype appeared many times. The chain uses TRBV7-2 and TRBJ1-1; unclear D gene. Germline values: CDR1 SGHTA, CDR2 FQGNSA. Between the trimmed V and J ends, which lost 1 base and 0 bases, there was a span of 6 bases. This CDR3 spans 14 amino acids. The CDR3 DNA sequence: TGTGCCAGCAGCTTAGTAACGGTGAACACTGAAGCTTTCTTT. Translating it yields CASSLVTVNTEAFF.

V and J are TRBV12-3 or TRBV12-4 and TRBJ1-3, with 8 bases that match TRBD1. J gave up 4 bases and V 4 bases, and 6 bases lay outside the gene matches. This CDR3 is 15 amino acids long. CDR3 DNA: TGTGCCAGCAGTTCTAGACAGGGGAGGGGAAACACCATATATTTT. This translates into CASSSRQGRGNTIYF.

J is TRBJ2-7 and V is TRBV6-6; D may be TRBD1 (5 bases). This CDR3 is 14 amino acids long. Trimming stripped 5 bases from V and 2 bases from J, with 13 bases between. Per the germline V gene, CDR1 is MNHNY and CDR2 is SVGAGI (reference sequence). Here the CDR3 DNA reads TGTGCCAGCAGTGCCTACGTGGGGCCCTACGAGCAGTACTTC. Its translation: CASSAYVGPYEQYF.

This clonotype was seen a few times. This chain links TRBV12-3 or TRBV12-4 with TRBJ2-1; D not resolved. The CDR3 covers 15 residues. The V end was cut by 2 bases, the J end by 7 bases, with 15 bases between. The CDR3 here is CASSLFVQATNEQFF. The CDR3 DNA reads TGTGCCAGCAGTTTATTCGTGCAGGCGACAAATGAGCAGTTCTTC.

This clonotype was seen only a few times. The V and J genes are TRBV7-2 and TRBJ2-1; 12 bases fit TRBD2. V lost 6 bases to trimming and J lost 7 bases; unmatched junction nucleotides: 13. CDR1 is SGHTA, CDR2 FQGNSA, per germline. There are 17 residues in the CDR3. This CDR3 reads CASSQGWTSGAKNEQFF. CDR3 DNA: TGTGCCAGCAGTCAAGGGTGGACTAGCGGGGCGAAGAATGAGCAGTTCTTC.

This chain joins TRBV7-2 and TRBJ1-3, with D tentatively TRBD1 (6 bases). The V end lost 1 base, the J end lost 2 bases, and 12 bases lay between the germline ends. This CDR3 has 16 residues. CDR1 and CDR2 from the germline V gene are SGHTA and FQGNSA. Here the CDR3 reads CASSLDYTGTGNTIYF. The DNA for the CDR3 is TGTGCCAGCAGCTTAGACTATACAGGGACTGGAAACACCATATATTTT.

The chain employs TRBV28 and TRBJ2-3; the D is unclear. This CDR3 has 14 amino acids. From germline, CDR1 is MDHEN and CDR2 SYDVKM. Trimming took 5 bases from V and 10 from J, leaving 19 bases between them. CDR3 in DNA: TGTGCCAGCAGTCTCCAACCCCCGTCGGACGCGCAGTATTTT. Amino acid sequence: CASSLQPPSDAQYF.

V usage is TRBV3-1 and J usage is TRBJ1-2; D not certain. Trimming shortened V by 4 bases and J by 7 bases, and 16 bases separated the two germline ends. The CDR3 runs to 14 residues. Per germline, CDR1 LGHDT and CDR2 YNNKEL (reference sequence). CDR3 DNA sequence: TGTGCCAGCAGCCCCGGTCTGAGTGTAAGTGGCTACACCTTC. Amino acid sequence: CASSPGLSVSGYTF.

This chain uses TRBV20-1 with TRBJ1-1; D gene uncertain. The germline CDR1 and CDR2 sequences are DFQATT and SNEGSKA (reference sequence). Trimming cost V 7 bases and J 2 bases, with 17 bases left between them. This CDR3 comprises 14 residues. This CDR3 is CSVTKRVLNTEAFF. In DNA form, the CDR3 reads TGCAGTGTGACGAAGAGGGTTTTAAACACTGAAGCTTTCTTT.

A remark on this clonotype: The CDR3 carries no conserved terminal phenylalanine or tryptophan, so it likely arises from a read error. The rearrangement joins TRBV19 to TRBJ2-7, with a tentative D call TRBD2 (5 bases). Per the germline V gene, CDR1 is LNHDA and CDR2 is SQIVND (reference sequence). The CDR3 totals 15 residues. The V end was cut by 7 bases, the J end by 1 base, with 17 bases between. The chain's CDR3 is CASKDPHRGSYEQYL. The CDR3 DNA follows: TGTGCCAGTAAGGACCCCCATCGGGGTTCCTACGAGCAGTACTTA.

This chain links TRBV5-1 with TRBJ1-1; D is uncertain. Germline loops: CDR1 SGHRS, CDR2 YFSETQ. There are 15 residues in the CDR3. Trimming stripped 1 base from V and 5 bases from J, with 15 bases between. The CDR3 nucleotides are TGCGCCAGCAGCTTGAACCGGGTCCCTGGGACTGAAGCTTTCTTT. Its translation: CASSLNRVPGTEAFF.